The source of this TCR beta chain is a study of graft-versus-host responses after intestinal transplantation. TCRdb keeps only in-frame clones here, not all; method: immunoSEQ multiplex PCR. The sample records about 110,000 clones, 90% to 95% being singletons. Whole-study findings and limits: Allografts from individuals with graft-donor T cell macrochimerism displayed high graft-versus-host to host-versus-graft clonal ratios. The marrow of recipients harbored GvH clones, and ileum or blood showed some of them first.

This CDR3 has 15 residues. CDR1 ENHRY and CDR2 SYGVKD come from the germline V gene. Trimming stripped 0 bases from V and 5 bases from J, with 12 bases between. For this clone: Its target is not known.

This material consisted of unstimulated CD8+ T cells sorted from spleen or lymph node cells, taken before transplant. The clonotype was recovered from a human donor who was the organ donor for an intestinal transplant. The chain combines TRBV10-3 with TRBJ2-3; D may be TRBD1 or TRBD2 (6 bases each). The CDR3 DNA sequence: TGTGCCATCAGTGAGTCGACCGGGGGCAAAGATACGCAGTATTTT. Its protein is CAISESTGGKDTQYF.